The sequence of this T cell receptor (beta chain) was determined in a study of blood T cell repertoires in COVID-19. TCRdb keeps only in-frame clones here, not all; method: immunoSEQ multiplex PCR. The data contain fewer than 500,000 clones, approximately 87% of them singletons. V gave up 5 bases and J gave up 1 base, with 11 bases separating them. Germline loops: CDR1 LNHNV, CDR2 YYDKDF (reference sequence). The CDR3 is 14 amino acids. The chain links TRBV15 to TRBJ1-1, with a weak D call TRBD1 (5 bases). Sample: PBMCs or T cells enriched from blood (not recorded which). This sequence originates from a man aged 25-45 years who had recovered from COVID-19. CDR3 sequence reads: CATSGGLSNTEAFF. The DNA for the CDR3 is TGTGCCACCAGCGGGGGACTATCGAACACTGAAGCTTTCTTT.